A selection of T cell receptor beta chains follows, all from one sample in a study of shared clonotypes between healthy human individuals. Assay: immunoSEQ multiplex PCR; the TCRdb copy retains only in-frame clones and omits some. This sample has about 2 million clones; roughly 95% occur once, and the top ten carry 0.95% to 1.5%. Sequencing was done on a sample of naive CD8+ T cells sorted from blood. These receptors were taken from a man aged 18-30 years in good health. Each CDR3 is given with its conserved first and last residue. The D gene is left open where the match is weak. Some rows have no size entry. The others give once, few or many, or a class for an expanded clone.

>TRBV6-1|once|TRBJ2-1|TRBD2
CAISGPSGGEANEQFF
TGTGCCATCAGTGGCCCTTCTGGGGGGGAGGCGAATGAGCAGTTCTTC
>TRBV19|-|TRBJ2-7|TRBD1
CASSVGQDYEQYF
TGTGCCAGTAGTGTTGGACAGGACTACGAGCAGTACTTC
>TRBV6-1|-|TRBJ2-2|TRBD2
CASSDRLAGFNTGELFF
TGTGCCAGCAGTGACCGCCTAGCGGGATTTAACACCGGGGAGCTGTTTTTT
>TRBV4-1|-|TRBJ1-2|TRBD1
CASSQVGDREDGYTF
TGCGCCAGCAGCCAAGTGGGGGACAGGGAGGATGGCTACACCTTC
>TRBV7-9|-|TRBJ2-5|-
CASSPRGEGRETQYF
TGTGCCAGCAGCCCGCGGGGTGAGGGGCGAGAGACCCAGTACTTC
>TRBV30|-|TRBJ2-7|-
CAWVPGGSYEQYF
TGTGCCTGGGTTCCCGGCGGGTCCTACGAGCAGTACTTC
>TRBV27|-|TRBJ1-2|TRBD1
CASSPTPDRGIGYTF
TGTGCCAGCAGTCCCACCCCGGACAGGGGGATAGGCTACACCTTC
>TRBV7-2|-|TRBJ2-5|-
CASSLVMSEETQYF
TGTGCCAGCAGCTTAGTTATGAGCGAAGAGACCCAGTACTTC
>TRBV6-1|-|TRBJ2-7|-
CASSVGHGYEQYF
TGTGCCAGCAGTGTAGGACACGGCTACGAGCAGTACTTC
>TRBV9|-|TRBJ2-7|-
CASSARPGLIYEQYF
TGTGCCAGCAGCGCTCGGCCGGGACTTATCTACGAGCAGTACTTC
>TRBV7-2|-|TRBJ2-2|-
CASSLVTYTGELFF
TGTGCCAGCAGCTTAGTAACCTACACCGGGGAGCTGTTTTTT
>TRBV23-1|-|TRBJ1-5|-
CAIQGPINQPQHF
TGCGCTATCCAAGGACCAATCAATCAGCCCCAGCATTTT
>TRBV4-3|-|TRBJ2-1|-
CASSQDGDRYNEQFF
TGCGCCAGCAGCCAAGATGGGGACCGGTACAATGAGCAGTTCTTC
>TRBV4-3|-|TRBJ2-3|TRBD2
CASSQEASGRGTDTQYF
TGCGCCAGCAGCCAAGAGGCTAGCGGGAGGGGTACAGATACGCAGTATTTT
>TRBV6-5|-|TRBJ2-5|TRBD2
CASRGLAEETQYF
TGTGCCAGCAGGGGACTAGCAGAAGAGACCCAGTACTTC
>TRBV5-4|once|TRBJ2-7|-
CASSLGVAPNEQYF
TGTGCCAGCAGCTTGGGAGTGGCGCCCAACGAGCAGTACTTC
>TRBV7-9|-|TRBJ2-3|TRBD2
CASSGRELAVDTQYF
TGTGCCAGCAGCGGTCGGGAACTAGCGGTAGATACGCAGTATTTT
>TRBV7-9|-|TRBJ1-4|-
CASTKGWDEKLFF
TGTGCCAGCACCAAAGGGTGGGACGAAAAACTGTTTTTT
>TRBV9|-|TRBJ2-7|TRBD1
CASSPGGGTYEQYF
TGTGCCAGCAGCCCAGGGGGCGGTACCTACGAGCAGTACTTC
>TRBV5-1|-|TRBJ2-5|-
CASSFTDQETQYF
TGCGCCAGCAGCTTTACAGATCAAGAGACCCAGTACTTC
>TRBV30|-|TRBJ2-2|-
CAWTTDSSSGELFF
TGTGCCTGGACCACGGACTCTTCTTCCGGGGAGCTGTTTTTT
>TRBV5-1|-|TRBJ1-1|-
CASSPDSSGTEAFF
TGCGCCAGCAGCCCGGACAGCAGTGGCACTGAAGCTTTCTTT